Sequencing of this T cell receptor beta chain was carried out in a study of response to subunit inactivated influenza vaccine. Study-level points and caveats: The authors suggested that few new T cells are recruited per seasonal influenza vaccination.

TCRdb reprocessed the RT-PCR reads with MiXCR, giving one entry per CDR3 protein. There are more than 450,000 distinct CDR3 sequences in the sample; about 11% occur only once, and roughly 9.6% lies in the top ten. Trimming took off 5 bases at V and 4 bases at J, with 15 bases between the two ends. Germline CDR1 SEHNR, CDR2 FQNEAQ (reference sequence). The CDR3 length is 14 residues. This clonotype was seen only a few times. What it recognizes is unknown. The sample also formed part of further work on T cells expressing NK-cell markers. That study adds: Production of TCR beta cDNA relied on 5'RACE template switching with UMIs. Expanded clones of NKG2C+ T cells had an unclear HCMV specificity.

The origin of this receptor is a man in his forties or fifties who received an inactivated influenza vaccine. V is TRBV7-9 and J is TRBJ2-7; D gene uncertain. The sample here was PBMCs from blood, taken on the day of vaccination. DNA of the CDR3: TGTGCCAGCAGCGAGACGACAAGTTGGTACGAGCAGTACTTC. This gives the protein CASSETTSWYEQYF.